This record covers a single T cell receptor (beta chain). Primers included in the PCR were 60 Vbeta and 13 Jbeta primers. Clones were sequenced by immunoSEQ multiplex PCR, and TCRdb holds only the in-frame ones, with some missing. The table lists about 120,000 clones, 60% to 85% of them singletons. Germline loops: CDR1 GTSNPN, CDR2 SVGIG (reference sequence). V was shortened by 4 bases and J by 4 bases, with 5 bases between the two germline ends. CDR3 length equals 12 residues. These data are taken from a study of cytomegalovirus exposure and HLA in healthy donors. Sequencing was performed on PBMCs. This chain connects TRBV30 to TRBJ2-6; D unclear. The origin of this receptor is a middle-aged woman in good health and CMV-seropositive. Here the CDR3 DNA reads TGTGCCTGGACCTCCGGGGCCAACGTCCTGACTTTC. Translating gives CAWTSGANVLTF.